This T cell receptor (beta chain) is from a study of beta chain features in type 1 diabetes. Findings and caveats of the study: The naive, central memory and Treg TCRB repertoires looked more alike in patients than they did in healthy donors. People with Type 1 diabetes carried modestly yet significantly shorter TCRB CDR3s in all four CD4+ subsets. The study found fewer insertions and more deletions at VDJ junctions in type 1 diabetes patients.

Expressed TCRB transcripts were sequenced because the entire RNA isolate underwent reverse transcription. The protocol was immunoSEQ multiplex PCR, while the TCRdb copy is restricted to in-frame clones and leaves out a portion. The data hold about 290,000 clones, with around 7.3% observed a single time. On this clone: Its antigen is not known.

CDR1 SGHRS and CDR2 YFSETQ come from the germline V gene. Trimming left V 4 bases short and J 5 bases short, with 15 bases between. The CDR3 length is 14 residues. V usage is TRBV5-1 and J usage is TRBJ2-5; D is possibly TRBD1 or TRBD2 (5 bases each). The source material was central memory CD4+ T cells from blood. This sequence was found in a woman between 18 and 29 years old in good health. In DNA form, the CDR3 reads TGCGCCAGCAGCCCCTACGGGACGGCGGAGACCCAGTACTTC. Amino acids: CASSPYGTAETQYF.